Listed below are T cell receptor beta chains from one sample, sequenced in a study of T cell repertoires in cytomegalovirus infection. Their recognized antigens are unknown. TCRdb reprocessed the reads via MiXCR and lists one record per CDR3 protein. The data hold approximately 270,000 distinct CDR3 sequences, with less than 25% observed a single time. The sample consisted of cultured PBMCs, taken from culture after CMV antigen stimulation. These receptors originate from a human donor in good health (CMV status not recorded). Some clones in this sample may be carry-over from other donors' samples. Both conserved end residues are part of each CDR3. The D gene is left open where the match is weak. The size field is filled for only some rows; it gives once, few, many or a size class.

CDR3 length: 15; J gene: TRBJ2-1; D gene: TRBD2; V gene: TRBV6-2/TRBV6-3; clone size: many; CDR3 protein: CASSYLAGGYNEQFF; CDR3 DNA: TGTGCCAGCAGTTACCTAGCGGGAGGATACAATGAGCAGTTCTTC
CDR3 length: 16; J gene: TRBJ2-6; D gene: NA; V gene: TRBV27; clone size: few; CDR3 protein: CASRSSGEPGANVLTF; CDR3 DNA: TGTGCCAGCAGGTCATCCGGGGAACCTGGGGCCAACGTCCTGACTTTC
CDR3 length: 17; J gene: TRBJ1-1; D gene: NA; V gene: TRBV7-9; clone size: NA; CDR3 protein: CASSPGGQKRPNTEAFF; CDR3 DNA: TGTGCCAGCAGCCCGGGGGGCCAGAAACGACCGAACACTGAAGCTTTCTTT
CDR3 length: 15; J gene: TRBJ2-5; D gene: TRBD1; V gene: TRBV6-6; clone size: many; CDR3 protein: CASTGGDRVQETQYF; CDR3 DNA: TGTGCCAGCACGGGCGGGGACAGGGTCCAAGAGACCCAGTACTTC
CDR3 length: 13; J gene: TRBJ1-5; D gene: NA; V gene: TRBV7-2; clone size: many; CDR3 protein: CASSFRGGQPQHF; CDR3 DNA: TGTGCCAGCAGCTTCCGGGGGGGTCAGCCCCAGCATTTT
CDR3 length: 15; J gene: TRBJ2-1; D gene: TRBD2; V gene: TRBV7-9; clone size: NA; CDR3 protein: CASTPREDLYNEQFF; CDR3 DNA: TGTGCCAGCACCCCCCGGGAGGATCTGTACAATGAGCAGTTCTTC
CDR3 length: 15; J gene: TRBJ2-2; D gene: NA; V gene: TRBV7-6; clone size: many; CDR3 protein: CASSPQGPNTGELFF; CDR3 DNA: TGTGCCAGCAGCCCACAGGGACCAAACACCGGGGAGCTGTTTTTT
CDR3 length: 15; J gene: TRBJ2-4; D gene: NA; V gene: TRBV11-2; clone size: NA; CDR3 protein: CASSLRVGAKNIQYF; CDR3 DNA: TGTGCCAGCAGCTTACGGGTCGGGGCCAAAAACATTCAGTACTTC
CDR3 length: 16; J gene: TRBJ2-3; D gene: TRBD2; V gene: TRBV7-2; clone size: NA; CDR3 protein: CASSSTSGRRVDTQYF; CDR3 DNA: TGTGCCAGCAGCTCCACTAGCGGGAGAAGGGTAGATACGCAGTATTTT
CDR3 length: 12; J gene: TRBJ2-1; D gene: NA; V gene: TRBV7-8; clone size: NA; CDR3 protein: CASSLGNLEQFF; CDR3 DNA: TGTGCCAGCAGCTTAGGCAATTTAGAGCAGTTCTTC
CDR3 length: 15; J gene: TRBJ1-4; D gene: NA; V gene: TRBV7-2; clone size: many; CDR3 protein: CASSSRGLRGEKLFF; CDR3 DNA: TGTGCCAGCAGCTCCAGGGGTTTAAGGGGGGAAAAACTGTTTTTT
CDR3 length: 14; J gene: TRBJ2-3; D gene: TRBD2; V gene: TRBV6-4; clone size: many; CDR3 protein: CASSGTSGTDTQYF; CDR3 DNA: TGTGCCAGCAGTGGGACTAGCGGCACAGATACGCAGTATTTT
CDR3 length: 15; J gene: TRBJ2-1; D gene: TRBD2; V gene: TRBV6-5; clone size: few; CDR3 protein: CASSYSELAGGEQFF; CDR3 DNA: TGTGCCAGCAGTTACTCGGAACTAGCGGGAGGCGAGCAGTTCTTC
CDR3 length: 16; J gene: TRBJ1-1; D gene: NA; V gene: TRBV6-2/TRBV6-3; clone size: NA; CDR3 protein: CASSYEQGRLNTEAFF; CDR3 DNA: TGTGCCAGCAGTTACGAACAGGGCCGCTTGAACACTGAAGCTTTCTTT
CDR3 length: 13; J gene: TRBJ2-4; D gene: NA; V gene: TRBV19; clone size: NA; CDR3 protein: CASSPIAKNIQYF; CDR3 DNA: TGTGCCAGTAGTCCCATAGCCAAAAACATTCAGTACTTC
CDR3 length: 13; J gene: TRBJ1-1; D gene: NA; V gene: TRBV5-6; clone size: NA; CDR3 protein: CASSLRPNTEAFF; CDR3 DNA: TGTGCCAGCAGCTTGCGTCCGAACACTGAAGCTTTCTTT
CDR3 length: 17; J gene: TRBJ1-2; D gene: TRBD1; V gene: TRBV18; clone size: NA; CDR3 protein: CASSPIGDSAANYGYTF; CDR3 DNA: TGTGCCAGCTCACCGATTGGGGACAGCGCAGCTAACTATGGCTACACCTTC
CDR3 length: 15; J gene: TRBJ2-2; D gene: TRBD1; V gene: TRBV6-1; clone size: few; CDR3 protein: CASSVRDRATGELFF; CDR3 DNA: TGTGCCAGCAGTGTACGAGACAGGGCCACCGGGGAGCTGTTTTTT
CDR3 length: 15; J gene: TRBJ1-4; D gene: TRBD1; V gene: TRBV7-4; clone size: NA; CDR3 protein: CASSHRQGENEKLFF; CDR3 DNA: TGTGCCAGCAGCCACCGACAGGGGGAAAATGAAAAACTGTTTTTT
CDR3 length: 12; J gene: TRBJ2-4; D gene: NA; V gene: TRBV2; clone size: NA; CDR3 protein: CASSLTENIQYF; CDR3 DNA: TGTGCCAGCAGCCTCACGGAAAACATTCAGTACTTC
CDR3 length: 15; J gene: TRBJ2-5; D gene: TRBD2; V gene: TRBV7-7; clone size: NA; CDR3 protein: CASSLSGTSLETQYF; CDR3 DNA: TGTGCCAGCAGCCTCTCCGGGACTAGCTTGGAGACCCAGTACTTC
CDR3 length: 15; J gene: TRBJ2-1; D gene: TRBD2; V gene: TRBV7-8; clone size: many; CDR3 protein: CASSRTGGSYNEQFF; CDR3 DNA: TGTGCCAGCAGCCGAACGGGAGGCTCCTACAATGAGCAGTTCTTC
CDR3 length: 14; J gene: TRBJ2-1; D gene: TRBD2; V gene: TRBV7-2; clone size: many; CDR3 protein: CASSWGLAGIEQFF; CDR3 DNA: TGTGCCAGCAGCTGGGGACTAGCGGGAATTGAGCAGTTCTTC
CDR3 length: 15; J gene: TRBJ1-4; D gene: NA; V gene: TRBV7-8; clone size: many; CDR3 protein: CASSLDRYPTGKLFF; CDR3 DNA: TGTGCCAGCAGCTTAGACCGGTACCCGACGGGAAAACTGTTTTTT
CDR3 length: 17; J gene: TRBJ1-2; D gene: NA; V gene: TRBV6-1; clone size: few; CDR3 protein: CASSGVTPGAGTYGYTF; CDR3 DNA: TGTGCCAGCAGTGGGGTGACTCCGGGAGCTGGGACCTATGGCTACACCTTC
CDR3 length: 16; J gene: TRBJ2-7; D gene: TRBD2; V gene: TRBV27; clone size: NA; CDR3 protein: CASSSRLAGISYEQYF; CDR3 DNA: TGTGCCAGCAGTTCCAGGCTAGCGGGAATCTCCTACGAGCAGTACTTC
CDR3 length: 16; J gene: TRBJ1-3; D gene: NA; V gene: TRBV27; clone size: few; CDR3 protein: CASSPSPRAGGNTIYF; CDR3 DNA: TGTGCCAGCAGTCCGAGTCCTAGGGCCGGTGGAAACACCATATATTTT
CDR3 length: 20; J gene: TRBJ2-6; D gene: NA; V gene: TRBV15; clone size: NA; CDR3 protein: CATSRTPRGAPPTGANVLTF; CDR3 DNA: TGTGCCACCAGCAGAACTCCCCGGGGGGCCCCCCCCACTGGGGCCAACGTCCTGACTTTC
CDR3 length: 16; J gene: TRBJ2-1; D gene: NA; V gene: TRBV30; clone size: NA; CDR3 protein: CAWSVRGSGPYNEQFF; CDR3 DNA: TGTGCCTGGAGTGTAAGGGGAAGTGGGCCCTACAATGAGCAGTTCTTC
CDR3 length: 15; J gene: TRBJ1-1; D gene: NA; V gene: TRBV28; clone size: NA; CDR3 protein: CASSLMREGNTEAFF; CDR3 DNA: TGTGCCAGCAGTTTAATGAGGGAAGGGAACACTGAAGCTTTCTTT
CDR3 length: 17; J gene: TRBJ2-1; D gene: TRBD2; V gene: TRBV6-5; clone size: NA; CDR3 protein: CASSYSNSGSVYNEQFF; CDR3 DNA: TGTGCCAGCAGTTACTCGAATAGCGGGAGTGTGTACAATGAGCAGTTCTTC